This T cell receptor beta chain is from a study of T cells in women clearing cervical HPV infection. Study-level background: Cases were women with histologically confirmed HPV16-related CIN3 or worse, including a couple of invasive cancers. Study observations and caveats: Repertoire richness, not evenness, was significantly elevated in CIN3+ cases versus controls.

The germline V gene encodes CDR1 SGHVS and CDR2 FQNEAQ. J lost 2 bases, V lost 7 bases, and 11 bases had no gene match. The CDR3 runs 18 residues. On this clone itself: What it recognizes is unknown. The read falls 3 residues short of the CDR3 end, and the missing part is taken from the germline J gene.

Assay used: immunoSEQ multiplex PCR; TCRdb lists only in-frame clones, some missing. Here the sample table reports under 45,000 clones. Sequenced input: blood buffy coat. The receptor was derived from a woman aged 18 to 69 with a cervical HPV16 infection that either progressed to CIN3+ or cleared (not recorded which). This rearrangement joins TRBV7-8 to TRBJ2-1, with 13 bases lining up with TRBD2. The covered CDR3 bases are TGTGCCAGCATCCTCGGACTAGCGGGGGCAAACGCCTACAATGAG. Protein product: CASILGLAGANAYNE. The CDR3 in full is CASILGLAGANAYNEQFF.